The source of this T cell receptor beta chain is a study of human T cells and chemical hapten exposure. Regarding the study as a whole: Controls formed significantly fewer large CDR3 similarity clusters than expanded TCRs did.

TCRdb analysed the RACE reads with MiXCR anew, one entry per CDR3 protein. This sample has about 74,000 distinct CDR3 sequences; approximately 15% occur once, and the top ten carry roughly 4.5%. This clonotype turned up a few times. Its specificity is not known. Time point here: pre-sensitization, week 0. Treatment noted: therapeutic diphenylcyclopropenone sensitization with weekly scalp DPC. Each donor was an alopecia patient between 18 and 70 years of age who qualified for DPC. The authors extracted total RNA from unfractionated whole blood. The receptor comes from a woman between 50 and 59 years old with alopecia areata. Some clones in this sample may be carry-over from other donors' samples. The sequenced sample was whole blood, obtained in connection with sensitization to the hapten diphenylcyclopropenone (DPC).

The CDR3 nucleotides read TGCGCCAGCAGCCGCGGGGAATATCAGCCCCAGCATTTT. Translated: CASSRGEYQPQHF. The chain has TRBV10-2 and TRBJ1-5, with D unclear. Germline V gene lookup returns CDR1 WSHSY and CDR2 SAAADI. The germline V and J ends were trimmed by 6 bases and 5 bases, with 11 bases remaining between them. This CDR3 contains 13 residues.